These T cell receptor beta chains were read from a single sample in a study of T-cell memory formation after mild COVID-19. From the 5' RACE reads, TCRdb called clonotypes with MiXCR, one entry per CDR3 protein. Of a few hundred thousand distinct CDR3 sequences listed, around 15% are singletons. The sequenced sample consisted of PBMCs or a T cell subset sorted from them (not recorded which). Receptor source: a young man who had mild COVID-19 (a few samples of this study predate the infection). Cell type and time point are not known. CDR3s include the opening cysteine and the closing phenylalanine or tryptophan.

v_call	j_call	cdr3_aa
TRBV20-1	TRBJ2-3	CSATTDTQYF
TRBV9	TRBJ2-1	CASSVGLAGMHEQFF
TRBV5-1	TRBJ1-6	CASSEGHGANPLHF
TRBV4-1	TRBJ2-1	CASSRNTARGGFYNEQFF
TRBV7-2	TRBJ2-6	CASSGQAANVLTF
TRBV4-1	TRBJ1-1	CASSQVPGDTEAFF
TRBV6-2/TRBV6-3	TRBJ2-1	CASSPGTLNSYNEQFF
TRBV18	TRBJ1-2	CASSPPGGSGYTF
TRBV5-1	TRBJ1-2	CASSTEGANYGYTF
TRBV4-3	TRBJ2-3	CASSQDLFSLPTDTQYF
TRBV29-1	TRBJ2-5	CSVVGRFQETQYF
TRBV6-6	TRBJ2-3	CASSRGELSSTDTQYF
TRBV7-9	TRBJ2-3	CASSRGGGPSTDTQYF
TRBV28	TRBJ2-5	CASTPGGVLQETQYF
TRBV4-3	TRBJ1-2	CASSQVLDRGDYGYTF
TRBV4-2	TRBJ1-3	CAISQELVRSGNTIYF
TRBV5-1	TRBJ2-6	CASSPPQDSGANVLTF
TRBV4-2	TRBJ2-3	CASSQEGRVEADTQYF
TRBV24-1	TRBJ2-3	CATSGAGGPTDTQYF
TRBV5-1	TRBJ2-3	CASSFGGLDTQYF
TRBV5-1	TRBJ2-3	CASSLTGGSITDTQYF
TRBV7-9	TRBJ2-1	CASSPFWVNEQFF
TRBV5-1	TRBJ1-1	CASSTRRFGATEAFF
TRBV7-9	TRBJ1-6	CASSNRDLNSPLHF
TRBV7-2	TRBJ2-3	CASSLVTFFTDTQYF
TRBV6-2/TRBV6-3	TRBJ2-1	CASSPPELGDNEQFF
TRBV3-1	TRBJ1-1	CASSHAGGPEAFF
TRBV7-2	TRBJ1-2	CASSLGAVNYGYTF
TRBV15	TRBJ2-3	CATSRDPKTGTDTQYF
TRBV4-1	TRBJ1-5	CASSTAMDRGQPQHF
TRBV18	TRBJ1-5	CASSPGRDQPQHF
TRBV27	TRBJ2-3	CASSGQGRRADTQYF